The 8 T cell receptor beta chains below come from one sample, sequenced in a study of T cell changes during pregnancy in multiple sclerosis. The method was immunoSEQ multiplex PCR; TCRdb's version includes in-frame clones alone and lacks a portion of them. The sample has 55,000 to 70,000 clones; approximately 89% are singletons. The sequenced sample was peripheral blood, obtained in the third trimester of pregnancy. The receptors come from a female donor in good health, enrolled as a control in a pregnancy study.

The chain is built from TRBV4-3 and TRBJ1-5; 11 nucleotides agree with TRBD1. Per germline, CDR1 LGHNA and CDR2 YSLEER. Losses at the gene ends were 1 base for V and 4 bases for J; bases not matched to a gene: 9. The CDR3 length is 18 residues. The CDR3 bases are TGCGCCAGCAGCCAAGGCAGGACAGGGGGCTGGAGTAATCAGCCCCAGCATTTT. Translation: CASSQGRTGGWSNQPQHF.

The chain employs TRBV28 and TRBJ2-7; 7 nucleotides match TRBD2. The CDR3 spans 12 residues. The germline gives CDR1 MDHEN, CDR2 SYDVKM. The V segment lost 10 bases and the J segment 2 bases; nucleotides outside the gene matches: 5. The CDR3 protein is CAIGGGTYEQYF. The CDR3 nucleotides are TGTGCCATTGGGGGGGGGACCTACGAGCAGTACTTC.

This clone was observed a handful of times. The chain recombines TRBV28 with TRBJ1-1; D unclear. Trimming left V 7 bases short and J 4 bases short, with 13 bases between. The CDR3 loop spans 13 amino acids. Per the germline V gene, CDR1 is MDHEN and CDR2 is SYDVKM. CDR3 nucleotide sequence: TGTGCCAGCAATATGGCGGGTAGCACTGAAGCTTTCTTT. Residues: CASNMAGSTEAFF.

The chain joins TRBV2 to TRBJ1-1; tentatively, D is TRBD1 (5 bases). CDR3 length: 14 residues. The germline V gene encodes CDR1 SNHLY and CDR2 FYNNEI. V dropped 4 bases and J dropped 5 bases, with 14 bases sitting between them. The CDR3 here is CASSGDGGRTEAFF. In DNA form, the CDR3 reads TGTGCCAGCAGTGGTGACGGGGGTAGGACTGAAGCTTTCTTT. The full variable domain, rest sourced from reference TRBV2 and TRBJ1-1, is EPEVTQTPSHQVTQMGQEVILRCVPISNHLYFYWYRQILGQKVEFLVSFYNNEISEKSEIFDDQFSVERPDGSNFTLKIRSTKLEDSAMYFCASSGDGGRTEAFFGQGTRLTVV.

The chain uses TRBV27 and TRBJ1-2, with a tentative D call TRBD1 (6 bases). Trimming pared 1 base from V and 6 bases from J, leaving 9 bases between. Germline loops: CDR1 MNHEY, CDR2 SMNVEV (reference sequence). The CDR3 is made up of 13 amino acids. As DNA, the CDR3 is TGTGCCAGCAGTTTATGGTCAGGGGATGGCTACACCTTC. Translated: CASSLWSGDGYTF.

V is TRBV19 and J is TRBJ1-2; D perhaps matches TRBD1 (6 bases). This CDR3 comprises 13 residues. V was shortened by 6 bases and J by 8 bases, with 16 bases between the two germline ends. Germline values: CDR1 LNHDA, CDR2 SQIVND (reference sequence). The CDR3, as DNA: TGTGCCAGTAGGGACACAGGGCCGGGCGGCTACACCTTC. It is translated as CASRDTGPGGYTF. Drawing the rest from reference TRBV19 and TRBJ1-2, the complete variable domain is DGGITQSPKYLFRKEGQNVTLSCEQNLNHDAMYWYRQDPGQGLRLIYYSQIVNDFQKGDIAEGYSVSREKKESFPLTVTSAQKNPTAFYLCASRDTGPGGYTFGSGTRLTVV.

The CDR3 nucleotides read TGTGCCAGCCCTGGGCTGACCGGGGAGCTGTTTTTT. Its protein product is CASPGLTGELFF. The rearrangement links TRBV28 to TRBJ2-2; D unclear. Germline CDR1 is MDHEN and CDR2 is SYDVKM. The CDR3 runs to 12 residues. Trimming removed 8 bases from V and 5 bases from J, with 9 bases in between. Filled out from reference TRBV28 and TRBJ2-2, the complete variable domain reads DVKVTQSSRYLVKRTGEKVFLECVQDMDHENMFWYRQDPGLGLRLIYFSYDVKMKEKGDIPEGYSVSREKKERFSLILESASTNQTSMYLCASPGLTGELFFGEGSRLTVL.

The chain combines TRBV10-3 with TRBJ2-7; D possibly corresponds to TRBD2 (5 bases). The CDR3 is 14 amino acids. Germline V lookup: CDR1 ENHRY, CDR2 SYGVKD. The V end lost 2 bases, the J end lost 3 bases, and 11 bases lay between the germline ends. The CDR3 loop reads CAISEAGVGYEQYF. The CDR3 bases are TGTGCCATCAGTGAGGCGGGTGTGGGCTACGAGCAGTACTTC.